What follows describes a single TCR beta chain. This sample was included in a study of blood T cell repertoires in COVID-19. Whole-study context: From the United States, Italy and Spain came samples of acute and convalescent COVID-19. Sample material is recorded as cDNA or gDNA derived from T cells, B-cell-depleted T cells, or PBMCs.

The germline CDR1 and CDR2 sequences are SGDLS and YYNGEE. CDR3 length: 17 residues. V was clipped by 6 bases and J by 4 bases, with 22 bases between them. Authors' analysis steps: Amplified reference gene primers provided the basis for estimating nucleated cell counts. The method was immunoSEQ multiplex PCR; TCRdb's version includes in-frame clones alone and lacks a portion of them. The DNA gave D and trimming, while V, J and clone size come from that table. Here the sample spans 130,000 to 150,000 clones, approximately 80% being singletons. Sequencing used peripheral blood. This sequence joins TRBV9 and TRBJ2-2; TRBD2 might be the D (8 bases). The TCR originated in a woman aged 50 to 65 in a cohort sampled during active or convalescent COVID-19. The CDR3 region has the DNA TGTGCCAGCACCCCTCACGGGAGGGGGCGGATCACCGGGGAGCTGTTTTTT. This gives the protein CASTPHGRGRITGELFF.